Each of the 3 T cell receptor beta chains below was sequenced from the same sample in a study of graft-versus-host responses after intestinal transplantation. The protocol was immunoSEQ multiplex PCR, while the TCRdb copy is restricted to in-frame clones and leaves out a portion. The top ten clones hold over 2.5% of a sample with over 100,000 clones, 85% to 95% of them seen once. No antigen is known for these receptors. The material sequenced was unstimulated CD8+ T cells sorted from spleen or lymph node cells, taken before intestinal transplant. These receptor sequences come from a human donor who received an intestinal transplant.

The V call is TRBV4-2, the J call TRBJ2-7; D is ambiguous. CDR1 is LGHNA, CDR2 YNFKEQ, per germline. Trimming cost V 4 bases and J 0 bases, with 16 bases left between them. The CDR3 loop spans 16 amino acids. This CDR3 reads CASSREFYICSYEQYF. The CDR3 nucleotides are TGTGCCAGCAGCCGAGAGTTCTACATATGCTCCTACGAGCAGTACTTC.

The chain recombines TRBV21-1 with TRBJ1-1; the table's D call, TRBD1, has no DNA check behind it. TRBV21-1 is a pseudogene. CDR3 length: 21 amino acids. The DNA for the CDR3 is TGTGCCAGCAGCGGAACAGGGGGCGCAAGGGGAAACCCTAGGAAGAACACTGAAGCTTTCTTT. Protein: CASSGTGGARGNPRKNTEAFF.

The chain links TRBV30 to TRBJ2-5; D remains ambiguous. The V end lost 0 bases, the J end lost 2 bases, and 7 bases lay between the germline ends. The CDR3 extends over 13 amino acids. Germline V gene sequence: CDR1 GTSNPN, CDR2 SVGIG (reference sequence). CDR3 DNA sequence: TGTGCCTGGAGTGTTGGCGGTCAAGAGACCCAGTACTTC. Its protein product is CAWSVGGQETQYF.